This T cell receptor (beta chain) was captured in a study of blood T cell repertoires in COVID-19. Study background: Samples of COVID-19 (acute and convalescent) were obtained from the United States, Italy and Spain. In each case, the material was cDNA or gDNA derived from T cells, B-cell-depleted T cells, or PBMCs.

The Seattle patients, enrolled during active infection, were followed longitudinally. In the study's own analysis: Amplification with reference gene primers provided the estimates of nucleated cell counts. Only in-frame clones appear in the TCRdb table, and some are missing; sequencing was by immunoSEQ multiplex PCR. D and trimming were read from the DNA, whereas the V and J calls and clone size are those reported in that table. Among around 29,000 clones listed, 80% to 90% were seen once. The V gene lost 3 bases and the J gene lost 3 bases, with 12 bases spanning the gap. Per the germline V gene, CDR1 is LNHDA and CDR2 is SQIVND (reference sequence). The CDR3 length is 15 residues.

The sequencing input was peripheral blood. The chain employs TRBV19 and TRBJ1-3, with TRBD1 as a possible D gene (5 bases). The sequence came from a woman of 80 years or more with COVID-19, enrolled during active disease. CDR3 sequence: CASSIRVALGNTIYF. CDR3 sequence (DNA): TGTGCCAGTAGTATCAGGGTGGCCCTTGGAAACACCATATATTTT.